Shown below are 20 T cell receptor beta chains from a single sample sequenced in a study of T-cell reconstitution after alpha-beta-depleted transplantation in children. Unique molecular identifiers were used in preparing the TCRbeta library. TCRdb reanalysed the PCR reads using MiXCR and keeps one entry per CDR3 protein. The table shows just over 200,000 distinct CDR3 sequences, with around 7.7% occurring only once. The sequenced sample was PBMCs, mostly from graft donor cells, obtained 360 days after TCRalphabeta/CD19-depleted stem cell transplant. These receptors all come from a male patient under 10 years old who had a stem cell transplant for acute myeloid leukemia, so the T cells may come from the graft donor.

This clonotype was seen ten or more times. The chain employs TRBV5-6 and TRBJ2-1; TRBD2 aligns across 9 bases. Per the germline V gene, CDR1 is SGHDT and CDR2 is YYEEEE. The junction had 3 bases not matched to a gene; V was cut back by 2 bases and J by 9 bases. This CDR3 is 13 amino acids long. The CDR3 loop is CASSFLAGIEQFF. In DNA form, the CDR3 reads TGTGCCAGCAGCTTTCTAGCGGGAATTGAGCAGTTCTTC.

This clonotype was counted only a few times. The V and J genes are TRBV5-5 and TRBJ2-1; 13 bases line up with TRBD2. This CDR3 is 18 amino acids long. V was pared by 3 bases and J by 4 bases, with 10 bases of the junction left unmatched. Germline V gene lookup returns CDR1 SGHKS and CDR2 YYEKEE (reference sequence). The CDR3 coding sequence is TGTGCCAGCAGCTCCCTACTAGCGGGGGGGCCGAGATACAATGAGCAGTTCTTC. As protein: CASSSLLAGGPRYNEQFF.

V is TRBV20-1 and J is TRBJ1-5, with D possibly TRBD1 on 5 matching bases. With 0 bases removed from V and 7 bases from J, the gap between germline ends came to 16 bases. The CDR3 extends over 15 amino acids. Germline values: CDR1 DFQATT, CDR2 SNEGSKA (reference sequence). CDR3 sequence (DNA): TGCAGTGCTAGAGAGGGGGGGATCGTCGGCCAGCCCCAGCATTTT. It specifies CSAREGGIVGQPQHF.

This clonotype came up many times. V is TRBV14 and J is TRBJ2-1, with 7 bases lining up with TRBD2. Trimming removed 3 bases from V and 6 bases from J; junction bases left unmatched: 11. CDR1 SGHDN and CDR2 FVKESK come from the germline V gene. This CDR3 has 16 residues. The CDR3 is CASSHMGPRGGNEQFF. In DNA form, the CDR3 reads TGTGCCAGCAGCCATATGGGACCTCGCGGGGGCAATGAGCAGTTCTTC.

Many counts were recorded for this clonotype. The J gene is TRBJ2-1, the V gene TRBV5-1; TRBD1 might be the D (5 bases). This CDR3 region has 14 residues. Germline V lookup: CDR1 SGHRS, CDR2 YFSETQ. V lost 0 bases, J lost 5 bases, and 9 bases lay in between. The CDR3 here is CASSLEQEHNEQFF. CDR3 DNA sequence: TGCGCCAGCAGCTTGGAACAGGAGCACAATGAGCAGTTCTTC.

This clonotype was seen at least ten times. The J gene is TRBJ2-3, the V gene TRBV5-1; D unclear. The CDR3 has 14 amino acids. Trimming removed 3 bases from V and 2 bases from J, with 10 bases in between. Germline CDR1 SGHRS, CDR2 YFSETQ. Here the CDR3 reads CASSSISLTDTQYF. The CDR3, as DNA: TGCGCCAGCAGCTCCATCTCCCTCACAGATACGCAGTATTTT.

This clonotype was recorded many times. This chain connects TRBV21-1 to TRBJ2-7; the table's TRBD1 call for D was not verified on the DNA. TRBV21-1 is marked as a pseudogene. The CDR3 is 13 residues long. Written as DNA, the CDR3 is TGTGCCTGCCGGACATCTTATTCCTACGAGCAGTACGTC. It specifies CACRTSYSYEQYV.

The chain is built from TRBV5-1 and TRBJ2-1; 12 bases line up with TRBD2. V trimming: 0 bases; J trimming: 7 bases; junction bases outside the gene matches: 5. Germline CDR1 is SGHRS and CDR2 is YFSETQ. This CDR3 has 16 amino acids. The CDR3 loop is CASSLEGLAGWNEQFF. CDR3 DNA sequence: TGCGCCAGCAGCTTGGAAGGACTAGCGGGATGGAATGAGCAGTTCTTC.

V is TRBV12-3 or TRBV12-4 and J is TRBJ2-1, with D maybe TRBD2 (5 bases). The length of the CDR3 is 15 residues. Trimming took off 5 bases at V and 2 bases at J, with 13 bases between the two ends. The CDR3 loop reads CASSRKRIPYNEQFF. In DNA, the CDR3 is TGTGCCAGCAGTCGTAAGCGGATCCCCTACAATGAGCAGTTCTTC.

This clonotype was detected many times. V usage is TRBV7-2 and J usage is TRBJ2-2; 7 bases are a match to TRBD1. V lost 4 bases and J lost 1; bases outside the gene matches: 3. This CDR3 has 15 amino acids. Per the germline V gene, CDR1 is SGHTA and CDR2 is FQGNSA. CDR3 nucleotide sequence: TGTGCCAGCAGCTGGGGACAGATGAACACCGGGGAGCTGTTTTTT. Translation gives CASSWGQMNTGELFF.

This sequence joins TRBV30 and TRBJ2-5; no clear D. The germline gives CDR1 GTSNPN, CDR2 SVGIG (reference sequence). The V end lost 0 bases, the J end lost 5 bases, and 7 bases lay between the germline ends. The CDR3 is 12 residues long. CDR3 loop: CAWSVIDETQYF. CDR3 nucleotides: TGTGCCTGGAGTGTAATTGATGAGACCCAGTACTTC.

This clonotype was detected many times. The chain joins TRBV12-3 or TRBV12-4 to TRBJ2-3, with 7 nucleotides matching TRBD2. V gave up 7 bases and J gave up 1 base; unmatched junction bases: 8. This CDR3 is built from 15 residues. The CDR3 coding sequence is TGTGCCAGCACCCCGGGGGGAAGGGGCACAGATACGCAGTATTTT. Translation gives CASTPGGRGTDTQYF.

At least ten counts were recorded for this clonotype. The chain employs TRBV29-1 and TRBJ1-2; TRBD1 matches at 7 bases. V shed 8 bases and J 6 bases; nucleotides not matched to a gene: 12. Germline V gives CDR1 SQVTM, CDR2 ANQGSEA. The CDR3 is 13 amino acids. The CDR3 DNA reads TGCAGCACCGCGACAGGGTACGAAAATGGCTACACCTTC. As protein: CSTATGYENGYTF.

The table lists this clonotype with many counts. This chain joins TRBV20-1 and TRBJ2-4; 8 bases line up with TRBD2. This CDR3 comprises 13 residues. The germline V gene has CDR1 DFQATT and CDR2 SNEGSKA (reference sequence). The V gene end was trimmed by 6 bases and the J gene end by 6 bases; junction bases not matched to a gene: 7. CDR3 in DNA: TGCAGTGCAATAGCGGGGTCGGGAAACATTCAGTACTTC. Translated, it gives CSAIAGSGNIQYF.

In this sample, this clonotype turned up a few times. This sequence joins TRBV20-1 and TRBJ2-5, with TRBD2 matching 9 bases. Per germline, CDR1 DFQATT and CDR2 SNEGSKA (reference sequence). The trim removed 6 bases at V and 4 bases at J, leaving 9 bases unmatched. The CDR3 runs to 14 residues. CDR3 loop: CSATGIAGVETQYF. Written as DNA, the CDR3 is TGCAGTGCAACCGGGATAGCGGGAGTAGAGACCCAGTACTTC.

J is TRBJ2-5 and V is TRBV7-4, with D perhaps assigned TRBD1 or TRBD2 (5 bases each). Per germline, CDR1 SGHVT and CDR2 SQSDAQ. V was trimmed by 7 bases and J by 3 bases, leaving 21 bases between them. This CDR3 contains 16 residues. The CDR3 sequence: CASTDRDPKNKETQYF. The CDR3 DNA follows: TGTGCCAGCACCGATCGGGACCCAAAAAACAAAGAGACCCAGTACTTC.

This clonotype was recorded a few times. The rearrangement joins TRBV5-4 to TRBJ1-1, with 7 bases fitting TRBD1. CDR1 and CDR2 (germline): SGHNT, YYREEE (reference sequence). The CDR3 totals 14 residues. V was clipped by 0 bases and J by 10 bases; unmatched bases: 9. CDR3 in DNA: TGTGCCAGCAGCTTGGCTTCCGCGAACAGGGGAGCTTTCTTT. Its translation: CASSLASANRGAFF.

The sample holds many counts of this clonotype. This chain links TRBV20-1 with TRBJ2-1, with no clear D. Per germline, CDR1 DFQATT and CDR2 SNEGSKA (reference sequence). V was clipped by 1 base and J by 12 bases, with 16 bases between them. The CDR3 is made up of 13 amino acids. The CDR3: CSARVGLTRGQFF. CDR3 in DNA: TGCAGTGCTAGAGTAGGGCTCACACGAGGGCAGTTCTTC.

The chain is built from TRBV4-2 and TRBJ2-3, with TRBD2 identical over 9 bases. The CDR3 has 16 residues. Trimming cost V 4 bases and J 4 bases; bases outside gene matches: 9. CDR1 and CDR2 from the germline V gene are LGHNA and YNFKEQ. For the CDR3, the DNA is TGTGCCAGCAGCCTAGGTAGCGGGGGTAATGCAGATACGCAGTATTTT. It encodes CASSLGSGGNADTQYF.

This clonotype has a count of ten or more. This CDR3 reads CASSLAGSGTGSLGRTDTQYF. CDR3 DNA sequence: TGCGCCAGCAGCTTGGCTGGCTCCGGGACAGGGAGTTTGGGACGCACAGATACGCAGTATTTT. The chain uses TRBV5-1 and TRBJ2-3, with TRBD1 matching 9 bases. V lost 0 bases to trimming and J lost 1 base; unmatched junction nucleotides: 18. From germline, CDR1 is SGHRS and CDR2 YFSETQ. There are 21 residues in the CDR3.